This T cell receptor beta chain originates from a study of blood T cell repertoires in COVID-19. Study-wide background: Both acute and convalescent COVID-19 samples were obtained from the United States, Italy and Spain.

The CDR3 loop spans 13 amino acids. V gave up 4 bases and J gave up 4 bases; unmatched junction bases: 3. Per the germline V gene, CDR1 is MNHEY and CDR2 is SMNVEV (reference sequence). In the original analysis: Reference gene primer amplification gave nucleated cell count estimates. Repertoires were generated with immunoSEQ multiplex PCR, while TCRdb's copy carries only in-frame clones and drops some. V, J and clone size reflect that table, while D and trimming were determined from the DNA. This sample has approximately 210,000 clones, with approximately 91% found just once. This chain joins TRBV27 and TRBJ1-2; TRBD1 matches at 7 bases. The sample consisted of peripheral blood. The TCR comes from a woman in her 40s with acute or convalescent COVID-19. CDR3 nucleotide sequence: TGTGCCAGCAGTTCGACAGGGATCTATGGCTACACCTTC. Its protein product is CASSSTGIYGYTF.